This T cell receptor beta chain is from a study of Tregs in tolerant kidney transplant recipients. Study context: After 6 to 7 days with irradiated graft donor PBMCs, CFSE-labeled recipient PBMCs were FACS-sorted.

CDR1 and CDR2 from the germline V gene are SNHLY and FYNNEI. The CDR3 length is 11 residues. Trimming took off 5 bases at V and 8 bases at J, with 7 bases between the two ends. Measured with immunoSEQ multiplex PCR; TCRdb has only the in-frame clones, and not every one. The sample consists of 7,000 to 9,000 clones, about half of them appearing once. In this sample, this clone is medium-sized. Its target is not known. Whole-study results and caveats: Few patients were studied, so findings need validation in larger groups. No direct test of biological reproducibility was done here.

What was sequenced was CD4+ T cells from blood cultured with allogeneic cells. The rearrangement links TRBV2 to TRBJ2-1, with D hard to call. This TCR derives from a human donor in good health. For the CDR3, the DNA is TGTGCCAGCAGTCCTCACGATGAGCAGTTCTTC. Amino acid sequence: CASSPHDEQFF.